The text below deals with one T cell receptor (beta chain). Germline CDR1 reads MDHEN; CDR2 reads SYDVKM. V lost 5 bases, J lost 2 bases, and 7 bases stayed unmatched. The CDR3 is 16 amino acids. This record belongs to a study of low-dose radiotherapy and immunotherapy resistance in tumors. Study-wide background: Cohort 2, a group dosed every two weeks at 1 Gy per fraction, received 13 Gy in total over 26 weeks.

Alpha and beta chains were covered, as first-strand cDNA relied on TRAV- and TRBV-specific primers. It was with a constant-region primer and a V-primer adapter that TCRs were amplified over approximately 20 PCR cycles. One entry per CDR3 protein results from TCRdb running MiXCR on the reads. The sample carries 5,900 or so distinct CDR3 sequences, roughly 80% recorded once. Every donor's regimen consisted of nivolumab, ipilimumab, aspirin, low-dose cyclophosphamide and low-dose radiotherapy. The presence of advanced solid tumors lacking tumor-infiltrating lymphocytes characterized eligible patients. The receptor comes from a human donor with advanced metastatic prostate, ovarian, gallbladder or colorectal cancer (not recorded which). This table probably holds off-target reads from a library built for another chain. The V call is TRBV28, the J call TRBJ2-3; 10 bases fit TRBD2. Here the CDR3 reads CASSPRAGGFTDTQYF. CDR3 sequence (DNA): TGTGCCAGCAGTCCTCGAGCGGGAGGGTTCACAGATACGCAGTATTTT.